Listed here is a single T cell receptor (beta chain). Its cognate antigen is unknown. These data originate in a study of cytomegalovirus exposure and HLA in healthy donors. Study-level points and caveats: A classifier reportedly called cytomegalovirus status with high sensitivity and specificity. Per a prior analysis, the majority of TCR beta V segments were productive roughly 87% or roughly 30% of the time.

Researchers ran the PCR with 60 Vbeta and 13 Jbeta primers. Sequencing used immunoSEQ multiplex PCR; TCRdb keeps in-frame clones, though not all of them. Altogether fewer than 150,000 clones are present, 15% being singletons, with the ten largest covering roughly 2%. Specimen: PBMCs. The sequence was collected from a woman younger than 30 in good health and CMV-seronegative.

In nucleotides, the CDR3 is TGTGCCTTGGGAGGGCGAACAGATACGCAGTATTTT. Translation: CALGGRTDTQYF. This chain connects TRBV28 to TRBJ2-3; 7 positions agree with TRBD2. CDR3 length: 12 amino acids. CDR1 is MDHEN and CDR2 is SYDVKM in the germline V gene. The ends lost 11 bases at V and 3 bases at J; junction bases unmatched: 5.